These 32 T cell receptor beta chains came from one sample sequenced in a study of beta chain features in type 1 diabetes. Study-level results: Among patients with Type 1 diabetes, TCRB CDR3s were moderately but significantly shorter in every one of the four CD4+ subsets.

Reverse transcription of all isolated RNA meant that expressed TCRB transcripts were sequenced. Clones were read by immunoSEQ multiplex PCR, and TCRdb kept only the in-frame ones, dropping some. Here the sample spans some 290,000 clones, approximately 25% being singletons. Their antigens remain unidentified. Sequences were obtained from naive CD4+ T cells from blood. Every receptor here comes from a woman in her 30s with type 1 diabetes.

The CDR3 protein is CAISEFGQMNTEAFF. The DNA for the CDR3 is TGTGCCATCAGTGAGTTTGGACAAATGAACACTGAAGCTTTCTTT. The gene calls are TRBV10-3 and TRBJ1-1, with D perhaps matching TRBD1 (5 bases). The ends were cut back, 1 base at V and 0 bases at J, with 9 bases in the middle. Germline CDR1 ENHRY, CDR2 SYGVKD. The CDR3 consists of 15 residues.

This chain connects TRBV28 to TRBJ2-5; unclear D gene. This CDR3 is built from 11 residues. Trimming pared 6 bases from V and 9 bases from J, leaving 11 bases between. Germline-derived CDR1 and CDR2 are MDHEN and SYDVKM. The CDR3 loop is CASSPPVPQYF. The CDR3 DNA follows: TGTGCCAGCAGCCCCCCGGTTCCCCAGTACTTC.

The rearrangement uses TRBV7-9 and TRBJ2-7; possible D gene TRBD2, 6 bases. Germline assignment: CDR1 SEHNR and CDR2 FQNEAQ (reference sequence). The CDR3 loop spans 15 amino acids. V dropped 5 bases and J dropped 7 bases, with 21 bases sitting between them. CDR3 region: CASSAPGGRGGEQYF. CDR3 DNA sequence: TGTGCCAGCAGCGCCCCGGGCGGGCGGGGCGGAGAGCAGTACTTC.

V is TRBV19 and J is TRBJ2-1, with TRBD2 matching over 10 bases. J was trimmed by 9 bases and V by 7 bases; bases with no gene match: 9. The CDR3 is 14 amino acids. The V gene's germline CDR1 is LNHDA and CDR2 SQIVND (reference sequence). In nucleotides, the CDR3 is TGTGCCAGTATCGGATTAGCGGGAGGAGGTGAGCAGTTCTTC. Translation gives CASIGLAGGGEQFF.

This clone was seen more than once but under ten times. V and J are TRBV9 and TRBJ2-2; no definite D call. Trimming removed 5 bases at V and 6 bases at J, with 17 bases between. Germline assignment: CDR1 SGDLS and CDR2 YYNGEE. This CDR3 has 15 residues. This CDR3 reads CASSQTPPLAGELFF. The DNA for the CDR3 is TGTGCCAGCAGTCAGACTCCGCCTTTGGCCGGGGAGCTGTTTTTT.

The chain couples TRBV30 to TRBJ2-7; D gene unclear. There are 11 residues in the CDR3. Trimming took off 5 bases at V and 2 bases at J, with 7 bases between the two ends. The V gene's germline CDR1 is GTSNPN and CDR2 SVGIG (reference sequence). CDR3 amino acids: CAWETTYEQYF. DNA for the CDR3: TGTGCCTGGGAGACAACCTACGAGCAGTACTTC.

This clone was seen more than once but under ten times. The V gene is TRBV19, the J gene TRBJ1-5; 9 nucleotides match TRBD1. Germline trimming cut 6 bases from V and 5 bases from J; bases unmatched to any gene: 5. The CDR3 consists of 14 residues. Germline CDR1 and CDR2: LNHDA and SQIVND (reference sequence). This chain's CDR3 is CASSQTGGHQPQHF. Written as DNA, the CDR3 is TGTGCCAGTAGCCAGACAGGGGGGCATCAGCCCCAGCATTTT.

This chain uses TRBV14 with TRBJ2-1, with D maybe TRBD2 (6 bases). Germline V gene sequence: CDR1 SGHDN, CDR2 FVKESK. The V end lost 0 bases, the J end lost 5 bases, and 14 bases lay between the germline ends. The length of the CDR3 is 16 residues. Here the CDR3 reads CASSQDWGGTDNEQFF. The DNA of the CDR3 is TGTGCCAGCAGCCAAGATTGGGGCGGGACCGACAATGAGCAGTTCTTC.

The J gene is TRBJ2-2, the V gene TRBV25-1; tentatively, D is TRBD1 (6 bases). This CDR3 has 17 residues. The germline V gene encodes CDR1 MGHDK and CDR2 SYGVNS. V was shortened by 3 bases and J by 0 bases, with 14 bases between the two germline ends. The CDR3 protein is CASSDRSTGSNTGELFF. As DNA, the CDR3 is TGTGCCAGCAGTGATAGGAGCACAGGGTCGAACACCGGGGAGCTGTTTTTT.

The V gene is TRBV19, the J gene TRBJ2-3; D uncertain. CDR1 is LNHDA, CDR2 SQIVND, per germline (reference sequence). The CDR3 has 16 amino acids. V was shortened by 2 bases and J by 6 bases, with 18 bases between the two germline ends. CDR3 sequence: CASSISSPWAWDTQYF. The DNA of the CDR3 is TGTGCCAGTAGTATATCCTCACCCTGGGCGTGGGATACGCAGTATTTT.

This chain connects TRBV18 to TRBJ2-3; TRBD1 is a possible D gene (6 bases). The CDR3 is 14 residues long. Germline CDR1 KGHSH, CDR2 LQKENI. Trimming removed 3 bases from V and 4 bases from J, with 11 bases in between. This chain's CDR3 is CASSPRGGSDTQYF. The CDR3 DNA follows: TGTGCCAGCTCACCCAGGGGTGGCTCAGATACGCAGTATTTT.

This clone was detected only a few times. The chain employs TRBV4-1 and TRBJ2-7, with D perhaps TRBD1 (6 bases). Trimming left V 1 base short and J 9 bases short, with 16 bases between. Germline assignment: CDR1 MGHRA and CDR2 YSYEKL. The CDR3 spans 14 residues. The CDR3 here is CASSQGAGALGQYF. The CDR3 DNA reads TGCGCCAGCAGCCAAGGGGCAGGGGCCCTAGGGCAGTACTTC.

As regards this clone: This specimen includes other DNA sequences encoding the same CDR3. The chain's CDR3 is CASSSLRDRGYEQYF. CDR3 in DNA: TGTGCCAGCAGCTCGCTCCGGGACAGGGGATACGAGCAGTACTTC. The chain uses TRBV11-2 and TRBJ2-7, with 10 bases lining up with TRBD1. This CDR3 contains 15 residues. V lost 4 bases, J lost 4 bases, and 7 bases stayed unmatched. Germline-derived CDR1 and CDR2 are SGHAT and FQNNGV.

This rearrangement joins TRBV11-2 to TRBJ1-1, with D unresolved. The ends were cut back, 3 bases at V and 7 bases at J, with 9 bases in the middle. The germline V gene encodes CDR1 SGHAT and CDR2 FQNNGV. The CDR3 runs to 12 residues. CDR3 amino acids: CASSFFTGEAFF. DNA for the CDR3: TGTGCCAGCAGCTTTTTCACGGGTGAAGCTTTCTTT.

The chain links TRBV5-1 to TRBJ2-5; the match to TRBD1 covers 9 bases. The CDR3 contains 14 residues. Germline V CDR1 and CDR2: SGHRS, YFSETQ. The J segment lost 4 bases and the V segment lost 4 bases, leaving 5 bases of the junction unmatched. CDR3 DNA: TGCGCCAGCAGCAATGGACAGGGGTCAGAGACCCAGTACTTC. Protein product: CASSNGQGSETQYF.

This chain links TRBV6-5 with TRBJ2-7; maybe TRBD1 (6 bases). V gave up 6 bases and J gave up 3 bases, with 15 bases separating them. Germline CDR1 MNHEY, CDR2 SVGAGI. CDR3 length equals 14 residues. CDR3 sequence (DNA): TGTGCCAGCAGCGCGACAGGTCGGGACTACGAGCAGTACTTC. Protein product: CASSATGRDYEQYF.

The chain carries TRBV11-3 and TRBJ2-1; D perhaps matches TRBD2 (6 bases). V dropped 1 base and J dropped 4 bases, with 11 bases sitting between them. CDR1 is SGHNT and CDR2 is YENEEA in the germline V gene. The CDR3 is 15 residues long. CDR3 coding DNA: TGTGCCAGCAGCTTAGGGGGGACTCAATACAATGAGCAGTTCTTC. Translating it yields CASSLGGTQYNEQFF. The entire variable domain, with the rest obtained from reference TRBV11-3 and TRBJ2-1, is as follows: EAGVVQSPRYKIIEKKQPVAFWCNPISGHNTLYWYLQNLGQGPELLIRYENEEAVDDSQLPKDRFSAERLKGVDSTLKIQPAELGDSAVYLCASSLGGTQYNEQFFGPGTRLTVL.

V and J are TRBV29-1 and TRBJ1-4; tentative D call: TRBD1 (6 bases). V lost 6 bases to trimming and J lost 8 bases, with 19 bases between them. From germline, CDR1 is SQVTM and CDR2 ANQGSEA. This CDR3 contains 14 residues. This CDR3 is CSVLQGLTSEKLFF. Here the CDR3 DNA reads TGCAGCGTACTACAGGGCTTGACGTCGGAAAAACTGTTTTTT.

V and J are TRBV30 and TRBJ1-2; TRBD1 matches 9 bases. The CDR3 extends over 17 amino acids. Germline CDR1 GTSNPN, CDR2 SVGIG (reference sequence). After removal of 1 base from V and 4 bases from J, the junction contained 13 bases not matched to a gene. CDR3 nucleotides: TGTGCCTGGAGTGCGGGACAGGGATCGCCCCTTACCTATGGCTACACCTTC. This gives the protein CAWSAGQGSPLTYGYTF.

This clone was observed once. The chain couples TRBV29-1 to TRBJ2-1, with D perhaps TRBD1 (5 bases). This CDR3 is built from 11 residues. With 5 bases removed from V and 5 bases from J, the gap between germline ends came to 7 bases. Germline values: CDR1 SQVTM, CDR2 ANQGSEA. In nucleotides, the CDR3 is TGCAGCGTTAGACAGAACAATGAGCAGTTCTTC. It codes for CSVRQNNEQFF.

This clone was counted between two and nine times. The chain recombines TRBV30 with TRBJ1-4; D gene uncertain. This CDR3 has 11 residues. In germline, CDR1 is GTSNPN, CDR2 SVGIG (reference sequence). Trimming pared 2 bases from V and 12 bases from J, leaving 10 bases between. The CDR3 nucleotides read TGTGCCTGGAGTCTTTCAGCGCAACTGTTTTTT. It codes for CAWSLSAQLFF.

The chain carries TRBV5-4 and TRBJ2-3; 8 positions agree with TRBD2. Looked up from germline, CDR1 is SGHNT and CDR2 is YYREEE (reference sequence). This CDR3 has 15 amino acids. V lost 3 bases and J lost 4; bases outside the gene matches: 7. The CDR3 DNA reads as TGTGCCAGCAGCTCTACTAGCGGCCGGGCAGATACGCAGTATTTT. Protein sequence: CASSSTSGRADTQYF.

This chain uses TRBV7-9 with TRBJ2-5; D might be TRBD1 (6 bases). Trimming cost V 6 bases and J 4 bases, with 18 bases left between them. Germline V gene sequence: CDR1 SEHNR, CDR2 FQNEAQ (reference sequence). CDR3 length: 15 residues. The CDR3 loop reads CASRAPQGLRETQYF. The CDR3 DNA follows: TGTGCCAGCAGGGCTCCACAGGGATTGAGAGAGACCCAGTACTTC.

The CDR3 DNA follows: TGTGCCAGCAGCCACGAGACTAGCGGAAACTACAATGAGCAGTTCTTC. Encoded protein: CASSHETSGNYNEQFF. The chain joins TRBV9 to TRBJ2-1; 9 bases align to TRBD2. V trimming: 4 bases; J trimming: 3 bases; junction bases outside the gene matches: 8. This CDR3 spans 16 amino acids. Germline lookup yields CDR1 SGDLS and CDR2 YYNGEE.

This clone was seen a handful of times. The chain carries TRBV30 and TRBJ1-5, with 7 bases fitting TRBD1. Germline-derived CDR1 and CDR2 are GTSNPN and SVGIG (reference sequence). V dropped 5 bases and J dropped 3; count of bases not matched to a gene: 10. This CDR3 spans 15 amino acids. CDR3 in amino acids: CAWGGTDYYNQPQHF. DNA for the CDR3: TGTGCCTGGGGGGGGACAGACTACTACAATCAGCCCCAGCATTTT.

Remarks on this clone: Other DNA variants within this sample encode the same CDR3. The V gene is TRBV2, the J gene TRBJ1-2; 7 bases are a match to TRBD1. With V trimmed by 6 bases and J by 5 bases, 3 bases remained unmatched. The CDR3 is made up of 12 amino acids. Germline lookup yields CDR1 SNHLY and CDR2 FYNNEI. The DNA for the CDR3 is TGTGCCAGCAGCGACAGGGATTATGGCTACACCTTC. Translation gives CASSDRDYGYTF. The whole variable domain, remainder taken from reference TRBV2 and TRBJ1-2, is EPEVTQTPSHQVTQMGQEVILRCVPISNHLYFYWYRQILGQKVEFLVSFYNNEISEKSEIFDDQFSVERPDGSNFTLKIRSTKLEDSAMYFCASSDRDYGYTFGSGTRLTVV.

The chain employs TRBV7-9 and TRBJ2-4; D gene uncertain. Germline CDR1 SEHNR, CDR2 FQNEAQ (reference sequence). Trimming left V 1 base short and J 0 bases short, with 16 bases between. The CDR3 is 18 amino acids. The chain's CDR3 is CASSLVELSVIAKNIQYF. DNA of the CDR3: TGTGCCAGCAGCTTAGTGGAGTTGAGTGTAATAGCCAAAAACATTCAGTACTTC.

The chain uses TRBV5-1 and TRBJ1-1; D call uncertain. The CDR3 consists of 14 residues. V dropped 4 bases and J dropped 8 bases, with 18 bases sitting between them. CDR1 and CDR2 from the germline V gene are SGHRS and YFSETQ. The CDR3 DNA sequence: TGCGCCAGCAGCCTGATAGGAGCCTCCTCCGAAGCTTTCTTT. This sequence encodes CASSLIGASSEAFF.

This rearrangement joins TRBV27 to TRBJ2-2; TRBD2 aligns across 12 bases. Germline CDR1 is MNHEY and CDR2 is SMNVEV (reference sequence). V shed 7 bases and J 6 bases; nucleotides not matched to a gene: 6. This CDR3 contains 15 residues. The CDR3 DNA is TGTGCCAGCACCCTGACTAGCGGGAGCGCCGGGGAGCTGTTTTTT. It yields the protein CASTLTSGSAGELFF.

The genes are TRBV5-1 and TRBJ2-1, with 9 bases that match TRBD1. The CDR3 has 14 residues. The J segment lost 7 bases and the V segment lost 4 bases, leaving 6 bases of the junction unmatched. CDR1 SGHRS and CDR2 YFSETQ come from the germline V gene. The CDR3: CASSHGQGRNEQFF. CDR3 bases: TGCGCCAGCAGCCACGGACAGGGGAGGAATGAGCAGTTCTTC.

This sequence joins TRBV7-9 and TRBJ2-3, with D maybe TRBD2 (6 bases). This CDR3 is 15 amino acids long. From germline, CDR1 is SEHNR and CDR2 FQNEAQ (reference sequence). V shed 1 base and J shed 3 bases, with 11 bases lying between them. The CDR3 nucleotides are TGTGCCAGCAGCTTAGTGGCGGGGAAGACAGATACGCAGTATTTT. Its translation is CASSLVAGKTDTQYF.

This clone was observed once. The CDR3 DNA reads TGCGCCAGCAGCCAAGGAGACTCATCCTACGAGCAGTACTTC. Its translation is CASSQGDSSYEQYF. The chain recombines TRBV4-1 with TRBJ2-7; D remains unclear. There are 14 residues in the CDR3. Germline V gene data show CDR1 as MGHRA and CDR2 as YSYEKL. Trimming removed 1 base at V and 1 base at J, with 8 bases between.